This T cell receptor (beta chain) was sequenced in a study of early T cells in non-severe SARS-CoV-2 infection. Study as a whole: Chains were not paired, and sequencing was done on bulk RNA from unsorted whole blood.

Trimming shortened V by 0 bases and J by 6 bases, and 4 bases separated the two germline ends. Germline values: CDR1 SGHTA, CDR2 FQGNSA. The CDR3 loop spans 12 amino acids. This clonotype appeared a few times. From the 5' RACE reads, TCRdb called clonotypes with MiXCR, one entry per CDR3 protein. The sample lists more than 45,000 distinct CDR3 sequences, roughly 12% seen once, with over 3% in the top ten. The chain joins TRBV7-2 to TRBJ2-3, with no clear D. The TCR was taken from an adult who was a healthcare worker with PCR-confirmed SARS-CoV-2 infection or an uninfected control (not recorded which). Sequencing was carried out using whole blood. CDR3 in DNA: TGTGCCAGCAGCTTAGCCCGGGATACGCAGTATTTT. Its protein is CASSLARDTQYF. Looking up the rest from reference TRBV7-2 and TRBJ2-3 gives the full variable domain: GAGVSQSPSNKVTEKGKDVELRCDPISGHTALYWYRQSLGQGLEFLIYFQGNSAPDKSGLPSDRFSAERTGGSVSTLTIQRTQQEDSAVYLCASSLARDTQYFGPGTRLTVL.